This T cell receptor beta chain is drawn from a study of response to subunit inactivated influenza vaccine. TCRdb independently ran MiXCR on the RT-PCR reads; one entry per CDR3 protein. This sample yields about 620,000 distinct CDR3 sequences, of which around 11% are seen a single time; 11% belongs to the top ten. CDR1 is MNHNS and CDR2 is SASEGT in the germline V gene. Trimming removed 1 base at V and 6 bases at J, with 10 bases between. The CDR3 covers 14 residues. The sample also formed part of further work on T cells expressing NK-cell markers. That source notes: TCR beta cDNA was made by 5'RACE template switching with UMIs. Just one sequenced donor of eight was HCMV-seronegative, while seven were seropositive. Only alpha-beta TCR T cells were sorted in several experiments, using an anti-gamma-delta TCR antibody.

J is TRBJ1-5 and V is TRBV6-1, with a tentative D call TRBD1 (5 bases). This specimen was PBMCs from blood, taken on the day of vaccination. The TCR was taken from a man aged 50-60 years who received an inactivated influenza vaccine. The CDR3 spells CASSEGGGGQPQHF. CDR3 nucleotides: TGTGCCAGCAGTGAAGGGGGGGGAGGTCAGCCCCAGCATTTT.